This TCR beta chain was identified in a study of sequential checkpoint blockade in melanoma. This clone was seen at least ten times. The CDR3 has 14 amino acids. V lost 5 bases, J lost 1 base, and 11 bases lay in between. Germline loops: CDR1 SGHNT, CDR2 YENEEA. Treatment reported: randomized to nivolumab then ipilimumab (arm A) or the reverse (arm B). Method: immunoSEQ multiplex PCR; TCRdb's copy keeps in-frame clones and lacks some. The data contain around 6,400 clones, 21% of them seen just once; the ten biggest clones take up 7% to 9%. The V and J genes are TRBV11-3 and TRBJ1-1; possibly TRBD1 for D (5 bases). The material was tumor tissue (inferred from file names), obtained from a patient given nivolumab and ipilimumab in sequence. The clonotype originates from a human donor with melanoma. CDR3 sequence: CASSRHTGNTEAFF. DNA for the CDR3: TGTGCCAGCAGCCGGCACACAGGGAACACTGAAGCTTTCTTT. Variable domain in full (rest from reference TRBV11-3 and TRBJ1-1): EAGVVQSPRYKIIEKKQPVAFWCNPISGHNTLYWYLQNLGQGPELLIRYENEEAVDDSQLPKDRFSAERLKGVDSTLKIQPAELGDSAVYLCASSRHTGNTEAFFGQGTRLTVV.